The sequence of this T cell receptor (beta chain) was determined in a study of long-term antiretroviral therapy in people with HIV. The assay used was immunoSEQ (version v3.0), run at survey level. Target depth was roughly 40,000-50,000 T-cell genomes per sample. Repertoires were generated with immunoSEQ multiplex PCR, while TCRdb's copy carries only in-frame clones and drops some. The data contain approximately 18,000 clones, 65% to 85% of them singletons. This clone was found a few times. Its specificity is unknown. The V gene lost 1 base and the J gene lost 5 bases, with 17 bases spanning the gap. From germline, CDR1 is MNHNS and CDR2 SASEGT. This CDR3 spans 17 amino acids. Overall study results and limits: Dominating the repertoire at all time points were the clones that expanded before ART. Blood, drawn from 2004 to 2017, may reflect older ART regimens.

The sequence derives from a middle-aged woman with HIV. This specimen was unsorted PBMCs, taken 2.3 years after starting antiretroviral therapy. The V and J genes are TRBV6-1 and TRBJ1-4, with a weak D call TRBD1 (5 bases). In DNA, the CDR3 is TGTGCCAGCAGTGAAGTGGCCCAGTGGGGGGGGAATGAAAAACTGTTTTTT. Translated, it gives CASSEVAQWGGNEKLFF.